This entry lists 29 T cell receptor beta chains sequenced from one sample in a study of shared clonotypes between healthy human individuals. The assay was immunoSEQ multiplex PCR, and TCRdb's table has in-frame clones only and misses some. This table holds about 2.4 million clones, roughly 92% found once. Sequencing used naive CD4+ T cells sorted from blood. Subset described: CD45RA+ positively selected. The origin of the receptors is a young man in good health.

The chain is built from TRBV6-6 and TRBJ1-5; 7 positions match TRBD1. The V segment lost 2 bases and the J segment 9 bases; nucleotides outside the gene matches: 10. This CDR3 contains 15 residues. Per germline, CDR1 MNHNY and CDR2 SVGAGI (reference sequence). This CDR3 is CASSYVGTERRPQHF. CDR3 in DNA: TGTGCCAGCAGTTACGTGGGGACAGAAAGGAGGCCCCAGCATTTT.

This clone was seen just once. This chain links TRBV7-3 with TRBJ2-1; the match to TRBD1 covers 8 bases. In germline, CDR1 is SGHTA, CDR2 FQGTGA. The CDR3 sequence is 15 residues long. Trimming at V came to 3 bases and at J to 2 bases, leaving 3 bases not matched to a gene. The CDR3 bases are TGTGCCAGCAGCTTCAGGGGGCGGGCCTACAATGAGCAGTTCTTC. Translating it yields CASSFRGRAYNEQFF.

The J gene is TRBJ2-1, the V gene TRBV6-6; no definite D call. The ends were cut back, 4 bases at V and 10 bases at J, with 11 bases in the middle. The CDR3 has 12 amino acids. Germline CDR1 MNHNY, CDR2 SVGAGI (reference sequence). CDR3 loop: CASSSLALEQFF. In DNA, the CDR3 is TGTGCCAGCAGTTCGCTGGCGCTAGAGCAGTTCTTC.

V and J are TRBV6-5 and TRBJ1-4; D is unclear. V was clipped by 9 bases and J by 4 bases, with 12 bases between them. The CDR3 is 13 amino acids. Per germline, CDR1 MNHEY and CDR2 SVGAGI. The CDR3 region is CASRKGINEKLFF. The CDR3 coding sequence is TGTGCCAGTAGAAAGGGTATTAATGAAAAACTGTTTTTT.

V usage is TRBV11-2 and J usage is TRBJ2-3; D is unresolved. The CDR3 contains 15 residues. CDR1 and CDR2 from the germline V gene are SGHAT and FQNNGV. V dropped 1 base and J dropped 2 bases, with 10 bases sitting between them. The CDR3: CASSLGQAPTDTQYF. The CDR3 bases are TGTGCCAGCAGCTTAGGGCAGGCTCCCACAGATACGCAGTATTTT.

With respect to this clone: Within the sample, other DNA sequences also encode this same CDR3. The V call is TRBV5-1, the J call TRBJ2-5; TRBD1 or TRBD2 may be the D gene (5 bases each). This CDR3 is built from 15 residues. The V gene lost 0 bases and the J gene lost 5 bases, with 14 bases spanning the gap. Germline-derived CDR1 and CDR2 are SGHRS and YFSETQ. CDR3 in DNA: TGCGCCAGCAGCTTGGGAGGGCAGGGCAGGGAGACCCAGTACTTC. It translates to CASSLGGQGRETQYF.

The chain employs TRBV7-2 and TRBJ1-1; D perhaps matches TRBD1 (5 bases). V lost 5 bases and J 7 bases, leaving 17 bases between the germline ends. The germline CDR1 and CDR2 sequences are SGHTA and FQGNSA. The CDR3 covers 14 residues. The CDR3 loop is CASSRGGPAVEAFF. The CDR3, as DNA: TGTGCCAGCAGCCGGGGCGGCCCCGCCGTTGAAGCTTTCTTT.

In the case of this clone: Additional DNA sequences in this sample encode the identical CDR3. The V call is TRBV5-1, the J call TRBJ2-7; possibly TRBD1 or TRBD2 for D (5 bases each). The CDR3 runs 14 residues. Germline values: CDR1 SGHRS, CDR2 YFSETQ. Trimming shortened V by 4 bases and J by 2 bases, and 13 bases separated the two germline ends. CDR3 bases: TGCGCCAGCAGCCTCCGGGACCGAGCCTACGAGCAGTACTTC. Translated: CASSLRDRAYEQYF.

This sequence joins TRBV7-8 and TRBJ1-5; D is unresolved. The ends were cut back, 5 bases at V and 7 bases at J, with 15 bases in the middle. CDR1 and CDR2 (germline): SGHVS, FQNEAQ. The CDR3 is 14 residues long. CDR3 region: CASSQLSVGQPQHF. CDR3 nucleotide sequence: TGTGCCAGCAGCCAACTTTCGGTAGGCCAGCCCCAGCATTTT. The full variable domain, rest sourced from reference TRBV7-8 and TRBJ1-5, is GAGVSQSPRYKVAKRGQDVALRCDPISGHVSLFWYQQALGQGPEFLTYFQNEAQLDKSGLPSDRFFAERPEGSVSTLKIQRTQQEDSAVYLCASSQLSVGQPQHFGDGTRLSIL.

This chain links TRBV10-3 with TRBJ2-2; 9 nucleotides match TRBD1. Germline V gene lookup returns CDR1 ENHRY and CDR2 SYGVKD. V was pared by 6 bases and J by 2 bases, with 4 bases of the junction left unmatched. The CDR3 runs to 15 residues. The CDR3 nucleotides read TGTGCCATCAGCACAGGGGGCCAAAACACCGGGGAGCTGTTTTTT. Encoded protein: CAISTGGQNTGELFF.

The chain has TRBV29-1 and TRBJ1-4; tentatively, D is TRBD1 (5 bases). Trimming stripped 3 bases from V and 6 bases from J, with 20 bases between. From germline, CDR1 is SQVTM and CDR2 ANQGSEA. The CDR3 has 16 residues. CDR3 sequence reads: CSVERRGGVEDEKLFF. In DNA form, the CDR3 reads TGCAGCGTTGAGCGAAGGGGAGGGGTTGAGGATGAAAAACTGTTTTTT. The full variable domain, with the rest looked up from reference TRBV29-1 and TRBJ1-4, is SAVISQKPSRDICQRGTSLTIQCQVDSQVTMMFWYRQQPGQSLTLIATANQGSEATYESGFVIDKFPISRPNLTFSTLTVSNMSPEDSSIYLCSVERRGGVEDEKLFFGSGTQLSVL.

V usage is TRBV30 and J usage is TRBJ1-3; 7 bases line up with TRBD1. This CDR3 comprises 17 residues. CDR1 and CDR2 from the germline V gene are GTSNPN and SVGIG (reference sequence). Trimming at V came to 0 bases and at J to 2 bases, leaving 10 bases not matched to a gene. The CDR3 region is CAWSVLVTGWPGNTIYF. The CDR3 nucleotides are TGTGCCTGGAGTGTACTTGTGACAGGGTGGCCTGGAAACACCATATATTTT.

The chain recombines TRBV23-1 with TRBJ2-7, with D possibly being TRBD1 (5 bases). TRBV23-1 qualifies as an ORF whose function is uncertain. Trimming pared 4 bases from V and 2 bases from J, leaving 9 bases between. This CDR3 comprises 13 residues. The CDR3 DNA is TGCGCCAGCAGTCTGGACACCCCCTACGAGCAGTACTTC. This sequence encodes CASSLDTPYEQYF.

The chain carries TRBV7-2 and TRBJ2-1; 8 bases map to TRBD1. The CDR3 is made up of 14 amino acids. Germline trimming cut 5 bases from V and 7 bases from J; bases unmatched to any gene: 7. Germline V CDR1 and CDR2: SGHTA, FQGNSA. CDR3 region: CASSADRAVNEQFF. The CDR3 coding sequence is TGTGCCAGCAGCGCGGACAGGGCGGTGAATGAGCAGTTCTTC.

The CDR3 reads CASRDRVYGYTF. The CDR3 DNA follows: TGTGCCAGCAGGGACAGGGTCTATGGCTACACCTTC. The gene calls are TRBV6-5 and TRBJ1-2; 8 bases align to TRBD1. Germline CDR1 and CDR2: MNHEY and SVGAGI. The CDR3 consists of 12 residues. Unmatched junction bases numbered 1, after V lost 6 bases and J lost 4 bases.

This rearrangement joins TRBV4-3 to TRBJ2-7; possibly TRBD1 for D (7 bases). Germline V lookup: CDR1 LGHNA, CDR2 YSLEER. V was clipped by 0 bases and J by 2 bases, with 8 bases between them. The CDR3 runs 14 residues. CDR3 nucleotide sequence: TGCGCCAGCAGCCAAGACAGGGGGGCCTACGAGCAGTACTTC. This gives the protein CASSQDRGAYEQYF.

The V call is TRBV7-2, the J call TRBJ1-5, with TRBD1 identical over 8 bases. Trimming at V came to 5 bases and at J to 1 base, leaving 4 bases not matched to a gene. The germline CDR1 and CDR2 sequences are SGHTA and FQGNSA. The length of the CDR3 is 15 residues. In nucleotides, the CDR3 is TGTGCCAGCAGCGGACAGGGTAAAAGCAATCAGCCCCAGCATTTT. It yields the protein CASSGQGKSNQPQHF. The whole variable domain, filled in from reference TRBV7-2 and TRBJ1-5, reads GAGVSQSPSNKVTEKGKDVELRCDPISGHTALYWYRQSLGQGLEFLIYFQGNSAPDKSGLPSDRFSAERTGGSVSTLTIQRTQQEDSAVYLCASSGQGKSNQPQHFGDGTRLSIL.

This chain's CDR3 is CASSVFRAENSPLHF. CDR3 in DNA: TGTGCCAGCAGTGTATTCAGGGCCGAAAATTCACCCCTCCACTTT. This chain joins TRBV6-1 and TRBJ1-6, with D perhaps matching TRBD1 (5 bases). Germline-derived CDR1 and CDR2 are MNHNS and SASEGT. The V and J ends lost 4 bases and 7 bases respectively, with 14 bases between them. The CDR3 runs to 15 residues.

Concerning this clone: The same CDR3 is also encoded by other DNA sequences in this sample. V gene TRBV5-1 combines with J gene TRBJ2-5; tentative D call: TRBD2 (5 bases). The germline V gene encodes CDR1 SGHRS and CDR2 YFSETQ. The CDR3 runs to 14 residues. V shed 4 bases and J shed 2 bases, with 12 bases lying between them. CDR3 DNA sequence: TGCGCCAGCAGCCCCTCCTCGGGGCAAGAGACCCAGTACTTC. It specifies CASSPSSGQETQYF.

The chain has TRBV5-1 and TRBJ2-3, with TRBD1 as a possible D gene (6 bases). The CDR3 runs 15 residues. CDR1 SGHRS and CDR2 YFSETQ come from the germline V gene. The V and J ends lost 0 bases and 2 bases respectively, with 10 bases between them. CDR3 sequence (DNA): TGCGCCAGCAGCTTGGGGACAGCCTTCACAGATACGCAGTATTTT. Protein product: CASSLGTAFTDTQYF.

The chain links TRBV28 to TRBJ1-6, with D unresolved. The ends were cut back, 2 bases at V and 2 bases at J, with 10 bases in the middle. The CDR3 totals 16 residues. CDR1 and CDR2 from the germline V gene are MDHEN and SYDVKM. The CDR3 is CASSLDQNPYNSPLHF. The CDR3 DNA is TGTGCCAGCAGTTTAGACCAGAACCCCTATAATTCACCCCTCCACTTT. Looking up the rest from reference TRBV28 and TRBJ1-6 gives the full variable domain: DVKVTQSSRYLVKRTGEKVFLECVQDMDHENMFWYRQDPGLGLRLIYFSYDVKMKEKGDIPEGYSVSREKKERFSLILESASTNQTSMYLCASSLDQNPYNSPLHFGNGTRLTVT.

The chain links TRBV19 to TRBJ2-7, with D perhaps matching TRBD1 or TRBD2 (6 bases each). This CDR3 is 14 amino acids long. V was pared by 3 bases and J by 2 bases, with 11 bases between. Germline V gene lookup returns CDR1 LNHDA and CDR2 SQIVND (reference sequence). The CDR3 bases are TGTGCCAGTAGTATTAAGGGGGGCCCCTACGAGCAGTACTTC. It yields the protein CASSIKGGPYEQYF.

This sequence joins TRBV28 and TRBJ1-4, with D hard to call. The germline V and J ends were trimmed by 6 bases and 0 bases, with 11 bases remaining between them. The CDR3 runs 15 residues. Germline V gene sequence: CDR1 MDHEN, CDR2 SYDVKM. The CDR3 DNA reads as TGTGCCAGCAGCGCATCCACAGCAACTAATGAAAAACTGTTTTTT. It translates to CASSASTATNEKLFF.

Note on this clone: This sample includes further DNA sequences coding for the same CDR3. CDR3 DNA: TGCGCCAGCAGCCCGACAGCCTCTGGGGCCAACGTCCTGACTTTC. Protein: CASSPTASGANVLTF. This chain uses TRBV5-1 with TRBJ2-6; possible D gene TRBD1, 5 bases. This CDR3 comprises 15 residues. V was clipped by 4 bases and J by 0 bases, with 8 bases between them. Germline-derived CDR1 and CDR2 are SGHRS and YFSETQ.

This clone was detected once. V gene TRBV5-1 combines with J gene TRBJ1-1; D uncertain. The CDR3 covers 13 residues. The germline V gene has CDR1 SGHRS and CDR2 YFSETQ. Trimming took off 0 bases at V and 7 bases at J, with 10 bases between the two ends. This CDR3 is CASSLVSSGEAFF. As DNA, the CDR3 is TGCGCCAGCAGCTTGGTGTCGTCGGGTGAAGCTTTCTTT. Based on the CDR3 plus reference TRBV5-1 and TRBJ1-1, the full variable domain is KAGVTQTPRYLIKTRGQQVTLSCSPISGHRSVSWYQQTPGQGLQFLFEYFSETQRNKGNFPGRFSGRQFSNSRSEMNVSTLELGDSALYLCASSLVSSGEAFFGQGTRLTVV.

The chain recombines TRBV7-2 with TRBJ2-1, with TRBD1 matching over 8 bases. Looked up from germline, CDR1 is SGHTA and CDR2 is FQGNSA. With 0 bases clipped from V and 3 bases from J, the junction kept 4 bases outside the gene matches. There are 16 residues in the CDR3. DNA for the CDR3: TGTGCCAGCAGCTTAGCGGGGACAGGCCACTACAATGAGCAGTTCTTC. Amino acids: CASSLAGTGHYNEQFF.

The chain employs TRBV28 and TRBJ2-1; 11 nucleotides agree with TRBD2. The germline V gene has CDR1 MDHEN and CDR2 SYDVKM. V lost 5 bases and J lost 6; bases outside the gene matches: 9. The CDR3 loop spans 16 amino acids. This CDR3 reads CASSPLGLAGSNEQFF. In DNA form, the CDR3 reads TGTGCCAGCAGTCCTCTCGGACTAGCGGGTTCCAATGAGCAGTTCTTC.

V is TRBV29-1 and J is TRBJ2-5; 7 nucleotides align to TRBD2. The CDR3 consists of 15 residues. Germline lookup yields CDR1 SQVTM and CDR2 ANQGSEA. V lost 8 bases and J lost 1; bases outside the gene matches: 13. The CDR3 here is CSSAGPSGTQETQYF. DNA of the CDR3: TGCAGCTCTGCCGGACCTAGCGGAACCCAAGAGACCCAGTACTTC.

The chain links TRBV6-1 to TRBJ1-5; TRBD1 agrees at 12 bases. Per germline, CDR1 MNHNS and CDR2 SASEGT. The CDR3 has 19 amino acids. J lost 2 bases, V lost 3 bases, and 11 bases had no gene match. The CDR3 DNA reads TGTGCCAGCAGTGATTGGGGGACAGGGGGCAGGTACGGCAATCAGCCCCAGCATTTT. It yields the protein CASSDWGTGGRYGNQPQHF.